Included here is one T cell receptor (beta chain) sequence, with context. This specimen includes other DNA sequences encoding the same CDR3. These data are taken from a study of shared clonotypes between healthy human individuals. V lost 1 base, J lost 0 bases, and 7 bases lay in between. This CDR3 has 15 residues. Germline CDR1 SEHNR, CDR2 FQNEAQ (reference sequence). Clones were sequenced by immunoSEQ multiplex PCR, and TCRdb holds only the in-frame ones, with some missing. The profile shows about 2.3 million clones, 85% to 95% of them singletons. The TCR sequence derives from a man between 18 and 35 years old in good health. Some clones in this sample may be carry-over from other donors' samples. Sequences were obtained from naive CD4+ T cells from PBMCs. Indicated subset: CD45RA+ positively selected. The chain carries TRBV7-9 and TRBJ1-3; D possibly corresponds to TRBD1 (5 bases). CDR3 coding DNA: TGTGCCAGCAGCTTAGGTGGGGGCTCTGGAAACACCATATATTTT. It encodes CASSLGGGSGNTIYF.